The rows below give T cell receptor beta chains drawn from one sample of a study of T cells in Graves' hyperthyroidism and ophthalmopathy. MiXCR, applied by TCRdb to the multiplex PCR reads, yields one record per CDR3 protein. The top ten clones hold about a sixth of a sample with fewer than 900,000 distinct CDR3 sequences, under 20% of them seen once. Source material: blood. The origin of the receptors is a woman aged 45-65 years with Graves' hyperthyroidism that later progressed to Graves' ophthalmopathy. Both conserved end residues are part of each CDR3. A D gene is named only where the DNA matches it firmly. Rows may omit the clone size; those that give it use once, few, many or a size class.

v_call,cdr3_length,j_call,clone_size,d_call,cdr3_nt,cdr3_aa
TRBV11-3,13,TRBJ1-2,NA,NA,TGTGCCAGCAGCTTTGGGGATAACTATGGCTACACCTTC,CASSFGDNYGYTF
TRBV3-1,15,TRBJ1-5,many,NA,TGTGCCAGCAGCCAACTCTACGGGGGCAATCAGCCCCAGCATTTT,CASSQLYGGNQPQHF
TRBV2,16,TRBJ1-5,many,TRBD1,TGTGCCAGCAGGGCACAGGGGGCGCGGGATGATCAGCCCCAGCATTTT,CASRAQGARDDQPQHF
TRBV19,14,TRBJ2-2,few,TRBD1,TGTGCCAGTAGTGAGGGACAGGGCCGCGGGGAGCTGTTTTTT,CASSEGQGRGELFF
TRBV20-1,15,TRBJ1-6,NA,TRBD1,TGCAGTGCTCGCGACAGGGGGCTAGGGTGGTCACCCCTCCACTTT,CSARDRGLGWSPLHF
TRBV3-1,17,TRBJ2-7,many,TRBD1,TGTGCCAGCAGCTCTAAAGGGGACAGGGAAAGCTCCTACGAGCAGTACTTC,CASSSKGDRESSYEQYF
TRBV20-1,15,TRBJ2-7,many,TRBD1,TGCAGTGCTACCCGGGACAGACCACCCCCCCACGAGCAGTACTTC,CSATRDRPPPHEQYF
TRBV5-4,15,TRBJ2-3,few,TRBD1,TGTGCCAGCAGCCCTGGGACAGGGAGCTTGGATACGCAGTATTTT,CASSPGTGSLDTQYF
TRBV20-1,15,TRBJ1-1,NA,TRBD1,TGCAGTGCCCTAAGCCCGTGGACAGGGAACACTGAAGCTTTCTTT,CSALSPWTGNTEAFF
TRBV20-1,15,TRBJ1-1,many,NA,TGCAGTGCTAGCCTTTTTGCAGGGTGGGACACTGAAGCTTTCTTT,CSASLFAGWDTEAFF
TRBV18,16,TRBJ1-3,NA,NA,TGTGCCAGCTCACCACGTAACATCGACTCTGGAAACACCATATATTTT,CASSPRNIDSGNTIYF
TRBV3-1,13,TRBJ2-5,many,NA,TGTGCCACCGCCGACAGACTCCAAGAGACCCAGTACTTC,CATADRLQETQYF
TRBV2,13,TRBJ2-5,NA,TRBD2,TGTGCCAGCAGCTTTCAGACTAGCGGGGCACAGTACTTC,CASSFQTSGAQYF
TRBV10-3,14,TRBJ2-1,few,NA,TGTGCCATCAGTGAGGGGCGCACCTACAATGAGCAGTTCTTC,CAISEGRTYNEQFF
TRBV19,12,TRBJ1-5,few,NA,TGTGCCAGTGAGTGGGGAAATCAGCCCCAGCATTTT,CASEWGNQPQHF
TRBV5-4,13,TRBJ2-5,few,NA,TGTGCCAGCAGCTTGGTAGGGTTCGAGACCCAGTACTTC,CASSLVGFETQYF
TRBV20-1,13,TRBJ2-1,many,NA,TGCAGTGCTAGGTGGCCAGATTACAATGAGCAGTTCTTC,CSARWPDYNEQFF
TRBV30,11,TRBJ2-1,many,NA,TGTGCCTGGAGTGTTAGTAATGAGCAGTTCTTC,CAWSVSNEQFF
TRBV27,13,TRBJ2-2,NA,NA,TGTGCCAGCAGTTTGTACAAACCCGGGGAGCTGTTTTTT,CASSLYKPGELFF
TRBV7-6,13,TRBJ1-1,many,NA,TGTGCCAGCAGCTTACTAGAGAGAACTGAAGCTTTCTTT,CASSLLERTEAFF
TRBV12-3/TRBV12-4,15,TRBJ1-4,once,NA,TGTGCCAGCAGTTTAGGGACCGGGAGGAATGAAAAACTGTTTTTT,CASSLGTGRNEKLFF
TRBV13,12,TRBJ1-2,many,TRBD1,TGTGCCAGCAGCCCCGACAGGGCAGGCTACACCTTC,CASSPDRAGYTF
TRBV19,15,TRBJ1-5,NA,NA,TGTGCCAGTAGTATTTCAGAGAATAGCAATCAGCCCCAGCATTTT,CASSISENSNQPQHF
TRBV3-1,15,TRBJ2-7,many,NA,TGTGCCAGCAGCGATGCAGGGGCCAACTCCTACGAGCAGTACTTC,CASSDAGANSYEQYF
TRBV5-1,13,TRBJ2-5,NA,NA,TGCGCCAGCACCCAACAGGGAGCAGAGACCCAGTACTTC,CASTQQGAETQYF